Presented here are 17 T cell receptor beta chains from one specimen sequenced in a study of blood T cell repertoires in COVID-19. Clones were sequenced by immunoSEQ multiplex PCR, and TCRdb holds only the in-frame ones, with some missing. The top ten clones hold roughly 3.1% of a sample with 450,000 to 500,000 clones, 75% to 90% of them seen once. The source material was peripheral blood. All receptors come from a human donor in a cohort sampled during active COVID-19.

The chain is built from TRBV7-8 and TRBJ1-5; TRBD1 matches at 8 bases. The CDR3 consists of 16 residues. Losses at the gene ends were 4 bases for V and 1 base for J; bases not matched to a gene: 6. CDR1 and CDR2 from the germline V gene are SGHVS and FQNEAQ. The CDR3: CASSWEQGGSNQPQHF. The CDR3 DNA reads TGTGCCAGCAGCTGGGAACAGGGGGGGAGCAATCAGCCCCAGCATTTT.

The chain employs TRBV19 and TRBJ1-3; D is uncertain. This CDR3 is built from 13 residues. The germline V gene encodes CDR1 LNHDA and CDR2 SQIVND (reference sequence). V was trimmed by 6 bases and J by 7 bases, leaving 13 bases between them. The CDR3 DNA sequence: TGTGCCAGTAGCCTTTCTTTGAGGAACACCATATATTTT. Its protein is CASSLSLRNTIYF.

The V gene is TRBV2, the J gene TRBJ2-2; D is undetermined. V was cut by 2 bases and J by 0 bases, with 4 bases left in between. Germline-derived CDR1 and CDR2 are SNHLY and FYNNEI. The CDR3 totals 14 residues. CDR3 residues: CASSESPNTGELFF. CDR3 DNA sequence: TGTGCCAGCAGTGAATCTCCGAACACCGGGGAGCTGTTTTTT.

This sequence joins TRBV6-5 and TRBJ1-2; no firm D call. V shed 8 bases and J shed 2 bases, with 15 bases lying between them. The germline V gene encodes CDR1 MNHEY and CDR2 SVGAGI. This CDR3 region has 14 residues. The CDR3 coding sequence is TGTGCCAGCCGCCTAGGAGGTTTAAACTATGGCTACACCTTC. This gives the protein CASRLGGLNYGYTF.

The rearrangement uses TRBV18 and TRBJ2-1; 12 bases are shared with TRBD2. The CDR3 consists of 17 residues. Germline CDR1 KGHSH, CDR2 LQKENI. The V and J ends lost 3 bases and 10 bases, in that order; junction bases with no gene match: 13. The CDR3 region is CASSPRRTSGTADEQFF. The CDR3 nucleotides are TGTGCCAGCTCACCCAGACGGACTAGCGGGACGGCCGACGAGCAGTTCTTC.

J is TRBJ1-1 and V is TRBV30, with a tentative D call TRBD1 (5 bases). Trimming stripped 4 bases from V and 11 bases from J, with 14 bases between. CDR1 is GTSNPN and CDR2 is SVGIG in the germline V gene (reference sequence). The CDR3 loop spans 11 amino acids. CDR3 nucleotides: TGTGCCTGGACCCTTGGGGCCGGGGCTTTCTTT. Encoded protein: CAWTLGAGAFF.

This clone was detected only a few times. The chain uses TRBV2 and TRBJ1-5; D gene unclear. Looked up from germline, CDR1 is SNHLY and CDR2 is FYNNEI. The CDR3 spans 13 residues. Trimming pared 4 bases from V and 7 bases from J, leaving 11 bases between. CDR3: CASSGSRVQPQHF. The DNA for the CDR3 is TGTGCCAGCAGTGGCTCTAGAGTCCAGCCCCAGCATTTT.

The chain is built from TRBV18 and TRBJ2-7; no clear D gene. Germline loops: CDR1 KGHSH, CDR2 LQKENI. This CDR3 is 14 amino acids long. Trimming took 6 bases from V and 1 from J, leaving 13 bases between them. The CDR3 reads CASSPPTISYEQYF. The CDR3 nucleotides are TGTGCCAGCTCGCCCCCCACTATATCCTACGAGCAGTACTTC.

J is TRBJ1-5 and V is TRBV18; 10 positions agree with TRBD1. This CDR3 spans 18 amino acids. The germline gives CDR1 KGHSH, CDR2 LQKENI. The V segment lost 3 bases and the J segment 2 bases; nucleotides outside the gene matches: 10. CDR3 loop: CASSPNWDRGRGNQPQHF. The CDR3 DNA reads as TGTGCCAGCTCACCCAACTGGGACAGGGGCCGGGGCAATCAGCCCCAGCATTTT.

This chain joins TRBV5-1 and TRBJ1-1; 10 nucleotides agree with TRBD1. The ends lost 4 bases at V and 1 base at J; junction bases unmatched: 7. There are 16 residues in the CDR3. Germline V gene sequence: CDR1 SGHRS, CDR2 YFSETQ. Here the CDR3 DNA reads TGCGCCAGCAGCGCGGGACAGGGGAAAGGGAACACTGAAGCTTTCTTT. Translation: CASSAGQGKGNTEAFF.

The CDR3 reads CASSLLGLGRLEQYF. For the CDR3, the DNA is TGTGCCAGCAGTTTATTGGGCTTGGGGAGGCTAGAGCAGTACTTC. The V call is TRBV28, the J call TRBJ2-7; TRBD2 is a possible D gene (6 bases). This CDR3 comprises 15 residues. Germline CDR1 reads MDHEN; CDR2 reads SYDVKM. With 1 base removed from V and 7 bases from J, the gap between germline ends came to 17 bases.

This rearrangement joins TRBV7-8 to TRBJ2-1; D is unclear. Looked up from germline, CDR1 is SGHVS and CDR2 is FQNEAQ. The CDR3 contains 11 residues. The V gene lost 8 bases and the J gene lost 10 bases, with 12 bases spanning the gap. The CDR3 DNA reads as TGTGCCAGCGCCCTAGAGGTCGAGCAGTTCTTC. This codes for CASALEVEQFF.

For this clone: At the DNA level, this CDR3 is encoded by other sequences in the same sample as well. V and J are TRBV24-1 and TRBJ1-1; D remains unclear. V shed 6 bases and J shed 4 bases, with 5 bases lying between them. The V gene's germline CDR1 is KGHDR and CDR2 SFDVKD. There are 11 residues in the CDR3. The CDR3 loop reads CATSRGTEAFF. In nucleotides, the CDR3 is TGTGCCACCAGTCGGGGCACTGAAGCTTTCTTT.

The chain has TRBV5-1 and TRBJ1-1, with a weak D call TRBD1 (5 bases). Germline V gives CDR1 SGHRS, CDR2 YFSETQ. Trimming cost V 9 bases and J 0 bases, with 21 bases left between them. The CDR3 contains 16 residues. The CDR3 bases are TGCGCCACTGTCCCGGGACTGATCAGCATGAACACTGAAGCTTTCTTT. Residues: CATVPGLISMNTEAFF.

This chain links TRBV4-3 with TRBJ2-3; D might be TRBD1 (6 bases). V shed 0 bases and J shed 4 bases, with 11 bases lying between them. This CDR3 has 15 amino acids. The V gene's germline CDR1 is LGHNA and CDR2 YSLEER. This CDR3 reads CASSQEGGSSDTQYF. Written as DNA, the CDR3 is TGCGCCAGCAGCCAAGAAGGGGGAAGTTCAGATACGCAGTATTTT.

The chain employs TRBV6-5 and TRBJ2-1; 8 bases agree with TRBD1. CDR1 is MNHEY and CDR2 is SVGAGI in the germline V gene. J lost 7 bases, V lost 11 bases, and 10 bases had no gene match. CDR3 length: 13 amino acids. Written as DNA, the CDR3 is TGTGCCTCTGGGGCAGGGGGCAATAATGAGCAGTTCTTC. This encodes CASGAGGNNEQFF.

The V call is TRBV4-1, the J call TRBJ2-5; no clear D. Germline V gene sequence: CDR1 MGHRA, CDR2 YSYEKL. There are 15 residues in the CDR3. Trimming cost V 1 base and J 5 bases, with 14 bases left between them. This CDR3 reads CASSQGEDSWETQYF. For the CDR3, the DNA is TGCGCCAGCAGCCAAGGAGAAGATAGCTGGGAGACCCAGTACTTC.